This T cell receptor beta chain derives from a study of CD8 T cells in Susac syndrome (dated by TCRdb to the late 2010s). For context, the study as a whole: Among the Susac syndrome patients who were sequenced, clinically active disease was present in over 5 and clinical remission was observed in under ten. Repertoire sequencing was used to test whether CD8+ T cell activation and differentiation in Susac syndrome was antigen driven. At the time of blood withdrawal, Susac syndrome patients were either therapy-naive, taking corticosteroids (with some also receiving IVIg), or on IVIg alone. Study-wide findings and limitations: The number of individuals in the TCR sequencing and HLA analysis was recognized as being relatively small. In patients with Susac syndrome, the CD4+ T cell repertoire showed no detectable clonal expansion.

As encoded in the germline V gene, CDR1 is SGHVS while CDR2 is FQNEAQ. Cut back by 8 bases and 3 bases, the V and J ends lie 11 bases apart. The CDR3 runs 13 residues from the cysteine to the phenylalanine. Solely the CDR3 DNA is kept, with 39 bases framed from the first base. This clonotype has a single count. The antigen this receptor binds is unknown. No qualities accompany the bases; no much larger clone lies one base away. One read amounts to weak evidence. Peripheral blood CD8+ and CD4+ T cells from healthy donors, Susac syndrome patients and multiple sclerosis patients were profiled using high-throughput TCR beta sequencing. Susac syndrome patients met recently defined diagnostic criteria for definite or probable disease. Bulk CD8+ and CD4+ T cells were purified magnetically by negative isolation, whereas CD8+ TEMRA cells were enriched by FACS. Blood was drawn into EDTA tubes, processed within 24 hours, and PBMCs were isolated by density gradient centrifugation. PBMCs intended for TCR sequencing were frozen in liquid nitrogen and were later thawed in a 37 degrees C water bath. The sorted or isolated CD4+, CD8+ and CD8+ TEMRA cells reached a purity of at least 90%.

RNA was extracted using the RNeasy kit, and roughly 0.45 to 1 microgram was reverse transcribed with random hexamers. The immunoSEQ multiplex PCR assay, covering 54 Vbeta and 13 Jbeta segments, was used to amplify TCR beta CDR3 regions. PCR amplification bias was corrected by using a synthetic template baseline for primer optimization and computational correction. In the source study's methods: Reads were annotated to V, D and J genes according to IMGT and were analyzed with immunoSEQ Analyzer, with only productive sequences retained. To calculate clonality, Shannon entropy was normalized by log2 of the number of productive unique sequences and then subtracted from one. For each patient and control, public and private clones were evaluated within the 100 most prevalent clones. Clones were defined as Susac-specific if absent from the healthy and MS cohorts, from roughly 1,100 published viral clones and from other ImmuneACCESS disease sequences. TCRdb reanalyzed the raw reads on its own, using fastp at Q25 for trimming and MiXCR for clone calling, and kept in-frame beta chains. Rows with a matching CDR3 protein are joined into one entry that keeps the most common DNA and genes. What appears here as the V and J calls and clone size reflects TCRdb's work, not the paper's. The sample has about 94,000 distinct CDR3 sequences on record, just under 95% of them singletons. The ten largest clones add up to about 0.28% of the sample.

This TCR was recovered from a human donor with Susac syndrome. Sequencing input: CD4+ T cells from PBMCs. Recombination linked TRBV7-8 to TRBJ1-5, with the D gene not clear enough to name. The CDR3 in this case is CASSEGHNQPQHF. The base sequence is TGTGCCAGCTCGGAGGGCCACAATCAGCCCCAGCATTTT.